The clone carrying this T cell receptor (beta chain) was seen once. The sample comes from a study of blood T cell repertoires in COVID-19. Across the whole study: Samples of COVID-19 (acute and convalescent) were obtained from the United States, Italy and Spain. The cDNA or gDNA used as material had been derived from T cells, B-cell-depleted T cells, or PBMCs.

Study processing details: Amplifying reference gene primers gave estimates of nucleated cell counts. Assay: immunoSEQ multiplex PCR; the TCRdb copy retains only in-frame clones and omits some. For V, J and clone size, that table is used; D and trimming come from the DNA. The sample records nearly 95,000 clones, approximately 87% being singletons. The germline gives CDR1 SNHLY, CDR2 FYNNEI. The CDR3 length is 15 residues. V was clipped by 3 bases and J by 10 bases; unmatched bases: 11. The V and J genes are TRBV2 and TRBJ2-1, with 8 bases matching TRBD1. Sequenced: peripheral blood. This TCR was sampled from a human donor with active COVID-19. The donor label of this sample is uncertain. The DNA for the CDR3 is TGTGCCAGCAGTGAGCAGGCAGGGGGCGCGGGGGAGCAGTTCTTC. Translated: CASSEQAGGAGEQFF.